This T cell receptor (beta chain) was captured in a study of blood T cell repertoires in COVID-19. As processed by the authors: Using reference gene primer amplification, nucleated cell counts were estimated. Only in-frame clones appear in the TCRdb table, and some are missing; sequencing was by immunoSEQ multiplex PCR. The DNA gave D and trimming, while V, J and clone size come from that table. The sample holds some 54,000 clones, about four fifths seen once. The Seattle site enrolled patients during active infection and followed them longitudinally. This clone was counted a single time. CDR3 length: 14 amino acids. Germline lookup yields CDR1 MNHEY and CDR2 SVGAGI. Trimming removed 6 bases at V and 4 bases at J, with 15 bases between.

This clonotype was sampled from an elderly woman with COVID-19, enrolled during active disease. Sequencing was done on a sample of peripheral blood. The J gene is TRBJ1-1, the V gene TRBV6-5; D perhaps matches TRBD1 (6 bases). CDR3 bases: TGTGCCAGCAGCCGGACCCGAGGGGGCACTGAAGCTTTCTTT. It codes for CASSRTRGGTEAFF.